Each of the 17 T cell receptor beta chains below was sequenced from the same sample in a study of identical twins. TCRdb reprocessed the 5' RACE reads with MiXCR, giving one entry per CDR3 protein. The repertoire includes around 490,000 distinct CDR3 sequences, 20% to 25% of them detected once, and 0.48% sits in the top ten. This sample was shared with a second study, whose subject was yellow fever vaccine responses in identical twins.

Sequencing used CD4+ T cells sorted from blood. Source of these receptors: a woman between 18 and 29 years old in good health.

This clonotype was seen ten or more times. The chain carries TRBV9 and TRBJ2-1; 10 bases agree with TRBD2. Germline V lookup: CDR1 SGDLS, CDR2 YYNGEE. With 1 base clipped from V and 3 bases from J, the junction kept 7 bases outside the gene matches. This CDR3 contains 17 residues. The CDR3 coding sequence is TGTGCCAGCAGCGTATCTGATAGCGGGAGGTACTACAATGAGCAGTTCTTC. It is translated as CASSVSDSGRYYNEQFF.

V and J are TRBV12-3 or TRBV12-4 and TRBJ2-5, with no clear D. V shed 5 bases and J shed 7 bases, with 8 bases lying between them. This CDR3 contains 11 residues. The DNA of the CDR3 is TGTGCCAGCAGTCTTGGTTGGACCCAGTACTTC. The encoded protein is CASSLGWTQYF.

This clonotype was seen a few times. The rearrangement joins TRBV4-1 to TRBJ2-2, with D maybe TRBD1 (5 bases). The germline gives CDR1 MGHRA, CDR2 YSYEKL. The CDR3 is 15 amino acids. V lost 1 base, J lost 6 bases, and 12 bases lay in between. CDR3 in amino acids: CASSQVGVVAGELFF. The CDR3 DNA reads TGCGCCAGCAGCCAAGTAGGGGTGGTGGCCGGGGAGCTGTTTTTT.

There are a few counts of this clonotype. The chain employs TRBV5-1 and TRBJ2-2; D unclear. CDR3 size: 13 residues. Germline V lookup: CDR1 SGHRS, CDR2 YFSETQ. Trimming cost V 1 base and J 6 bases, with 7 bases left between them. This CDR3 reads CASSLFQSGELFF. Here the CDR3 DNA reads TGCGCCAGCAGCTTGTTTCAATCCGGGGAGCTGTTTTTT.

The chain uses TRBV20-1 and TRBJ2-1, with 7 bases that match TRBD1. This CDR3 region has 16 residues. CDR1 is DFQATT and CDR2 is SNEGSKA in the germline V gene (reference sequence). Trimming at V came to 4 bases and at J to 0 bases, leaving 9 bases not matched to a gene. The CDR3 DNA sequence: TGCAGTGCTATGCGACAGGGCGCGAGCTCCTACAATGAGCAGTTCTTC. Protein: CSAMRQGASSYNEQFF.

Ten or more counts support this clonotype. The genes are TRBV5-1 and TRBJ1-4; D not resolved. Germline V CDR1 and CDR2: SGHRS, YFSETQ. The CDR3 is made up of 13 amino acids. The V gene lost 0 bases and the J gene lost 9 bases, with 9 bases spanning the gap. The CDR3 is CASSLDRAQKLFF. In DNA form, the CDR3 reads TGCGCCAGCAGCTTGGACCGTGCACAAAAACTGTTTTTT.

The sample holds a few counts of this clonotype. The chain recombines TRBV6-5 with TRBJ1-2; 7 bases match TRBD1. Germline lookup yields CDR1 MNHEY and CDR2 SVGAGI. This CDR3 comprises 15 residues. Unmatched junction bases numbered 5, after V lost 0 bases and J lost 4 bases. CDR3 DNA: TGTGCCAGCAGTTACTCAGACAGGGTTGGCTATGGCTACACCTTC. It yields the protein CASSYSDRVGYGYTF.

This clonotype was detected only a few times. The chain is built from TRBV24-1 and TRBJ2-4, with D possibly called TRBD1 or TRBD2 (6 bases each). Germline V gene lookup returns CDR1 KGHDR and CDR2 SFDVKD. CDR3 length equals 15 residues. Trimming cost V 4 bases and J 0 bases, with 9 bases left between them. CDR3 coding DNA: TGTGCCACCAGTGAGGGGGGCGCAGCCAAAAACATTCAGTACTTC. Translated, it gives CATSEGGAAKNIQYF.

This clonotype has a handful of counts. The chain links TRBV6-1 to TRBJ1-6, with 8 positions matching TRBD1. This CDR3 region has 13 residues. Germline V gene sequence: CDR1 MNHNS, CDR2 SASEGT. The trim removed 10 bases at V and 9 bases at J, leaving 8 bases unmatched. CDR3 region: CATQTGVGSPLHF. The CDR3 region has the DNA TGTGCCACTCAGACAGGGGTCGGTTCACCCCTCCACTTT.

This chain uses TRBV5-1 with TRBJ2-2, with D perhaps given as TRBD1 or TRBD2 (6 bases each). Germline CDR1 SGHRS, CDR2 YFSETQ. Trimming pared 4 bases from V and 0 bases from J, leaving 13 bases between. The CDR3 runs to 16 residues. CDR3 sequence (DNA): TGCGCCAGCAGCCAAGGGGGGACACCGAACACCGGGGAGCTGTTTTTT. Protein: CASSQGGTPNTGELFF.

This CDR3 is CASSLATFQSSYNEQFF. The CDR3 DNA sequence: TGTGCCAGCAGTCTCGCTACTTTCCAGAGCTCCTACAATGAGCAGTTCTTC. This sequence joins TRBV27 and TRBJ2-1; D is undetermined. V lost 5 bases and J 0 bases, leaving 17 bases between the germline ends. Germline loops: CDR1 MNHEY, CDR2 SMNVEV (reference sequence). The CDR3 extends over 17 amino acids.

The genes are TRBV27 and TRBJ2-7; D unresolved. Germline CDR1 and CDR2: MNHEY and SMNVEV (reference sequence). The CDR3 sequence is 14 residues long. Trimming took off 3 bases at V and 5 bases at J, with 14 bases between the two ends. Here the CDR3 reads CASSFSAAINEQYF. CDR3 nucleotide sequence: TGTGCCAGCAGTTTTAGTGCTGCGATCAACGAGCAGTACTTC.

This clonotype was seen a few times. The rearrangement uses TRBV12-3 or TRBV12-4 and TRBJ2-3, with D maybe TRBD1 (6 bases). This CDR3 contains 13 residues. Trimming left V 5 bases short and J 10 bases short, with 16 bases between. The CDR3 sequence: CASSKRTASAQYF. CDR3 in DNA: TGTGCCAGCAGTAAACGGACAGCGTCGGCGCAGTATTTT.

The rearrangement joins TRBV7-8 to TRBJ2-7; maybe TRBD1 (6 bases). The germline CDR1 and CDR2 sequences are SGHVS and FQNEAQ. The CDR3 consists of 16 residues. With 5 bases removed from V and 2 bases from J, the gap between germline ends came to 19 bases. The CDR3 bases are TGTGCCAGCAGCGACTATAGAACAGGGACCCCCTACGAGCAGTACGTC. Protein: CASSDYRTGTPYEQYV.

This clonotype was detected a few times. The chain has TRBV7-7 and TRBJ1-6; D unclear. The CDR3 loop spans 10 amino acids. Germline V lookup: CDR1 SSHAT, CDR2 FNYEAQ (reference sequence). V gave up 7 bases and J gave up 8 bases, with 3 bases separating them. This CDR3 is CASTDSPLHF. The CDR3 DNA is TGTGCCAGCACGGATTCACCCCTCCACTTT.

The chain employs TRBV12-3 or TRBV12-4 and TRBJ2-3, with TRBD2 as a possible D gene (5 bases). Trimming took off 7 bases at V and 1 base at J, with 18 bases between the two ends. This CDR3 contains 16 residues. The CDR3 here is CASITSLLQGTDTQYF. The CDR3 nucleotides read TGTGCCAGCATCACTAGTTTGCTTCAGGGCACAGATACGCAGTATTTT.

The chain uses TRBV3-1 and TRBJ2-1; TRBD1 is a possible D gene (6 bases). CDR3 length: 16 amino acids. Germline loops: CDR1 LGHDT, CDR2 YNNKEL (reference sequence). With 0 bases removed from V and 3 bases from J, the gap between germline ends came to 12 bases. The CDR3 coding sequence is TGTGCCAGCAGCCAAGATAGGACAGTAAACTACAATGAGCAGTTCTTC. Its protein product is CASSQDRTVNYNEQFF.